Following are 3 T cell receptor beta chains from one sample sequenced in a study of T cell repertoires in cytomegalovirus infection. TCRdb re-derived calls from the reads in MiXCR, one entry per CDR3 protein. Of more than 250,000 distinct CDR3 sequences listed, roughly an eighth are singletons. Sample: PBMCs. These receptors were collected from a human donor in good health (CMV status not recorded). Some clones in this sample may be carry-over from other donors' samples.

This rearrangement joins TRBV10-1 to TRBJ1-1; D is uncertain. Germline V gene lookup returns CDR1 WNHNN and CDR2 SYGVQD (reference sequence). With 9 bases removed from V and 9 bases from J, the gap between germline ends came to 14 bases. The CDR3 is made up of 11 amino acids. CDR3 bases: TGCGCCAGAACAGCGGTGAAACAAGCTTTCTTT. It specifies CARTAVKQAFF.

This clonotype was observed at least ten times. V and J are TRBV6-1 and TRBJ2-1, with TRBD2 matching over 9 bases. Germline V gives CDR1 MNHNS, CDR2 SASEGT. The J segment lost 9 bases and the V segment lost 6 bases, leaving 12 bases of the junction unmatched. The CDR3 loop spans 15 amino acids. This CDR3 is CASRWMVAGDVEQFF. DNA of the CDR3: TGTGCCAGCAGATGGATGGTAGCGGGGGACGTTGAGCAGTTCTTC.

This chain joins TRBV6-2 or TRBV6-3 and TRBJ2-1, with D tentatively TRBD2 (5 bases). Germline V gives CDR1 MNHEY, CDR2 SVGEGT. The CDR3 length is 13 residues. The V gene lost 3 bases and the J gene lost 8 bases, with 11 bases spanning the gap. The CDR3 coding sequence is TGTGCCAGCAGTTATCTACCGAGGGATGAGCAGTTCTTC. Protein sequence: CASSYLPRDEQFF.